One and the same sample provided the 26 T cell receptor beta chains below, sequenced in a study of T-cell reconstitution after alpha-beta-depleted transplantation in children (dated by TCRdb to the mid-2010s). The library was built by means of PCR. Data came from an Illumina HiSeq 2500. TCR libraries were prepared with molecular barcoding, using unique molecular identifiers to normalize TCRbeta repertoire quantification. TCRdb cleaned the public reads at Q25 with fastp, built clones with MiXCR and kept in-frame beta chains. CDR3 protein sequences are deduplicated, and each keeps its most common genes and DNA. This sample lists about 260,000 distinct CDR3 sequences; around 7.8% were detected once. The ten largest clonotypes hold 5% to 7% of the sample. In light of the paper, this sample's treatment or condition label describes: allogeneic hematopoietic cell transplantation with graft depleted of TCRalphabeta T cells and CD19 B cells.

Sequencing was performed on PBMCs, mostly from graft donor cells, taken 180 days after TCRalphabeta/CD19-depleted stem cell transplant. These receptors were taken from a male patient younger than 18 who had a stem cell transplant for acute lymphoblastic leukemia, so the T cells may come from the graft donor.

This clonotype was observed at least ten times. The genes are TRBV18 and TRBJ2-2, with 11 bases lining up with TRBD2. The length of the CDR3 is 16 residues. CDR1 and CDR2 from the germline V gene are KGHSH and LQKENI. Trimming cost V 6 bases and J 1 base; bases outside gene matches: 4. The CDR3 here is CASSPGLAENTGELFF. CDR3 DNA: TGTGCCAGCTCCCCGGGACTAGCGGAGAACACCGGGGAGCTGTTTTTT.

This clonotype showed up many times. V is TRBV20-1 and J is TRBJ2-3, with 8 bases matching TRBD2. This CDR3 region has 15 residues. CDR1 is DFQATT, CDR2 SNEGSKA, per germline (reference sequence). J gave up 2 bases and V 2 bases, and 6 bases lay outside the gene matches. This CDR3 reads CSARPLAGSTDTQYF. The DNA for the CDR3 is TGCAGTGCTAGACCCCTAGCGGGTTCCACAGATACGCAGTATTTT.

There are many counts of this clonotype. J is TRBJ2-7 and V is TRBV6-5; D might be TRBD1 (6 bases). CDR1 and CDR2 (germline): MNHEY, SVGAGI. V was cut by 2 bases and J by 4 bases, with 12 bases left in between. CDR3 length equals 14 residues. The DNA of the CDR3 is TGTGCCAGCAGTTACCGGACAGCCCTATACGAGCAGTACTTC. As protein: CASSYRTALYEQYF.

This clonotype was detected ten times or more. The J gene is TRBJ1-6, the V gene TRBV28; 7 nucleotides match TRBD1. V lost 6 bases to trimming and J lost 7 bases; unmatched junction nucleotides: 12. CDR1 and CDR2 from the germline V gene are MDHEN and SYDVKM. The CDR3 extends over 16 amino acids. The CDR3, as DNA: TGTGCCAGCAGCCCTCGGGGGGACAGCTTCAATTCACCCCTCCACTTT. This codes for CASSPRGDSFNSPLHF.

This clonotype was found many times. V usage is TRBV3-1 and J usage is TRBJ2-7; D is perhaps TRBD2 (6 bases). This CDR3 has 13 residues. Germline assignment: CDR1 LGHDT and CDR2 YNNKEL (reference sequence). Trimming removed 1 base from V and 2 bases from J, with 6 bases in between. The CDR3 region has the DNA TGTGCCAGCAGCCAAGCGGGGGCCTACGAGCAGTACTTC. It codes for CASSQAGAYEQYF.

This clonotype was seen ten or more times. CDR3 loop: CSARDGGSGGAFNEQFF. The CDR3 region has the DNA TGCAGTGCTAGAGATGGGGGTAGCGGGGGGGCGTTCAATGAGCAGTTCTTC. The V and J genes are TRBV20-1 and TRBJ2-1, with TRBD2 matching over 11 bases. This CDR3 contains 17 residues. The germline CDR1 and CDR2 sequences are DFQATT and SNEGSKA (reference sequence). V shed 0 bases and J 6 bases; nucleotides not matched to a gene: 10.

This clonotype occurred many times. The genes are TRBV7-2 and TRBJ2-5, with D unclear. The CDR3 covers 12 residues. Trimming cost V 5 bases and J 5 bases, with 9 bases left between them. The germline gives CDR1 SGHTA, CDR2 FQGNSA. CDR3 sequence reads: CASSRPDETQYF. The DNA of the CDR3 is TGTGCCAGCAGCCGCCCGGACGAGACCCAGTACTTC.

This clonotype was counted many times. The rearrangement uses TRBV13 and TRBJ1-1; D might be TRBD1 (6 bases). Germline CDR1 is PRHDT and CDR2 is FYEKMQ (reference sequence). V was clipped by 0 bases and J by 5 bases, with 13 bases between them. The CDR3 has 15 amino acids. The CDR3 sequence is CASSLGSTGRTEAFF. The CDR3 DNA sequence: TGTGCCAGCAGCTTAGGCAGCACAGGGAGAACTGAAGCTTTCTTT.

This clonotype was recorded many times. The rearrangement uses TRBV12-3 or TRBV12-4 and TRBJ1-1; D is ambiguous. The CDR3 runs 12 residues. Trimming took off 1 base at V and 11 bases at J, with 11 bases between the two ends. Here the CDR3 DNA reads TGTGCCAGCAGTTTAGGGCTCCCTTGGGCTTTCTTT. Its protein product is CASSLGLPWAFF.

This rearrangement joins TRBV6-1 to TRBJ2-1; D ambiguous. Trimming cost V 6 bases and J 14 bases, with 23 bases left between them. The CDR3 has 14 residues. The V gene's germline CDR1 is MNHNS and CDR2 SASEGT. The CDR3 protein is CASSPNPGRSMEFF. The CDR3 region has the DNA TGTGCCAGCAGCCCTAACCCTGGACGCTCCATGGAGTTCTTC.

This clonotype was found many times. This rearrangement joins TRBV11-2 to TRBJ2-5; the D gene could be TRBD1 or TRBD2 (5 bases each). Germline V gives CDR1 SGHAT, CDR2 FQNNGV. The CDR3 consists of 15 residues. V lost 3 bases to trimming and J lost 3 bases, with 14 bases between them. The CDR3 spells CASSFSSGQKETQYF. CDR3 coding DNA: TGTGCCAGCAGCTTCTCTTCGGGGCAGAAAGAGACCCAGTACTTC.

This clonotype has ten or more counts. The rearrangement joins TRBV11-2 to TRBJ2-7, with D unclear. This CDR3 comprises 14 residues. Trimming stripped 0 bases from V and 4 bases from J, with 10 bases between. Germline CDR1 is SGHAT and CDR2 is FQNNGV. The CDR3: CASSLDRHPYEQYF. As DNA, the CDR3 is TGTGCCAGCAGCTTAGATAGGCATCCTTACGAGCAGTACTTC.

This clonotype was detected ten times or more. The chain uses TRBV10-3 and TRBJ2-7; TRBD1 might be the D (6 bases). This CDR3 is 13 amino acids long. Trimming pared 8 bases from V and 1 base from J, leaving 12 bases between. Germline CDR1 ENHRY, CDR2 SYGVKD. The CDR3 sequence is CAIGYRESYEQYF. CDR3 coding DNA: TGTGCCATCGGGTACAGGGAGTCCTACGAGCAGTACTTC.

Ten or more counts support this clonotype. The chain is built from TRBV12-3 or TRBV12-4 and TRBJ1-5; TRBD1 is a possible D gene (6 bases). Deletions cut 5 bases from V and 7 bases from J, with 12 bases between. This CDR3 has 13 residues. CDR3 sequence reads: CASSTIRGQPQHF. CDR3 nucleotide sequence: TGTGCCAGCAGTACAATCAGGGGACAGCCCCAGCATTTT.

This clonotype was seen ten or more times. The J gene is TRBJ2-7, the V gene TRBV28; 7 bases match TRBD1. This CDR3 is built from 14 residues. V dropped 5 bases and J dropped 2; count of bases not matched to a gene: 6. Germline CDR1 is MDHEN and CDR2 is SYDVKM. CDR3 protein: CASSKQGPPYEQYF. CDR3 DNA: TGTGCCAGCAGTAAACAGGGGCCACCCTACGAGCAGTACTTC.

At least ten counts were recorded for this clonotype. The chain is built from TRBV29-1 and TRBJ2-1; a weak D match, TRBD1 (6 bases). This CDR3 has 14 residues. Per the germline V gene, CDR1 is SQVTM and CDR2 is ANQGSEA. V was trimmed by 4 bases and J by 0 bases, leaving 10 bases between them. CDR3 sequence: CSVVDSSSYNEQFF. The CDR3 DNA is TGCAGCGTTGTGGACAGTAGCTCCTACAATGAGCAGTTCTTC.

Turning to this clonotype: This may arise from a read error, as a much more abundant clone is one base away. The chain employs TRBV10-3 and TRBJ1-1; D is ambiguous. Germline V gene data show CDR1 as ENHRY and CDR2 as SYGVKD. This CDR3 has 14 amino acids. The V end was cut by 7 bases, the J end by 5 bases, with 17 bases between. In DNA, the CDR3 is TGTGCCATCACCCAGGCCACGGTAGGGACTGAAGCTTTCTTT. Translating gives CAITQATVGTEAFF.

The sample holds many counts of this clonotype. This chain links TRBV5-1 with TRBJ1-3; D is unresolved. V dropped 0 bases and J dropped 0 bases, with 10 bases sitting between them. The CDR3 loop spans 16 amino acids. The V gene's germline CDR1 is SGHRS and CDR2 YFSETQ. CDR3: CASSLDVAFSGNTIYF. The CDR3 DNA reads as TGCGCCAGCAGCTTGGACGTAGCCTTCTCTGGAAACACCATATATTTT.

This clonotype was detected many times. V and J are TRBV27 and TRBJ2-1; a weak D match, TRBD2 (5 bases). This CDR3 is 14 amino acids long. V shed 7 bases and J shed 3 bases, with 13 bases lying between them. The V gene's germline CDR1 is MNHEY and CDR2 SMNVEV (reference sequence). Here the CDR3 reads CASISGGLYNEQFF. In DNA form, the CDR3 reads TGTGCCAGCATAAGTGGCGGACTCTACAATGAGCAGTTCTTC.

This clonotype came up many times. The DNA of the CDR3 is TGTGCCAGCTCTCGGGAGGGCTACGAGCAGTACTTC. Amino acids: CASSREGYEQYF. The J gene is TRBJ2-7, the V gene TRBV18; 8 bases map to TRBD2. In germline, CDR1 is KGHSH, CDR2 LQKENI. V dropped 6 bases and J dropped 3; count of bases not matched to a gene: 1. This CDR3 is 12 amino acids long. The complete variable domain, with remaining parts taken from reference TRBV18 and TRBJ2-7, reads NAGVMQNPRHLVRRRGQEARLRCSPMKGHSHVYWYRQLPEEGLKFMVYLQKENIIDESGMPKERFSAEFPKEGPSILRIQQVVRGDSAAYFCASSREGYEQYFGPGTRLTVT.

CDR3 in amino acids: CASSQPTGPNTIYF. CDR3 DNA: TGTGCCAGCTCCCAACCGACGGGGCCAAACACCATATATTTT. J is TRBJ1-3 and V is TRBV18, with D possibly being TRBD1 (5 bases). In germline, CDR1 is KGHSH, CDR2 LQKENI. Trimming pared 6 bases from V and 6 bases from J, leaving 15 bases between. The CDR3 has 14 residues.

The table lists this clonotype with many counts. The gene calls are TRBV4-1 and TRBJ2-7; weak D call: TRBD1 (6 bases). CDR1 and CDR2 (germline): MGHRA, YSYEKL. This CDR3 is built from 16 residues. Trimming cost V 4 bases and J 3 bases, with 19 bases left between them. The CDR3 region is CASSPIPGAAGYEQYF. CDR3 nucleotide sequence: TGCGCCAGCAGCCCTATCCCAGGGGCGGCGGGCTACGAGCAGTACTTC.

This clonotype has a count of ten or more. V and J are TRBV28 and TRBJ1-2, with a tentative D call TRBD1 (5 bases). Trimming stripped 8 bases from V and 8 bases from J, with 21 bases between. The CDR3 length is 14 residues. Germline V gives CDR1 MDHEN, CDR2 SYDVKM. The CDR3: CASVYPGTEGGYTF. Written as DNA, the CDR3 is TGTGCCAGCGTCTATCCCGGGACGGAGGGCGGCTACACCTTC.

This clonotype has at least ten counts. The rearrangement uses TRBV21-1 and TRBJ1-5; no check of the table's D call, TRBD1, against the DNA was made. TRBV21-1 is shown as a pseudogene. The CDR3 is made up of 18 amino acids. This CDR3 is CASSNYPHRAYSNQPQHF. As DNA, the CDR3 is TGTGCCAGCAGCAATTACCCCCACAGGGCCTATAGCAATCAGCCCCAGCATTTT.

This sequence joins TRBV5-1 and TRBJ1-3; the D is unclear. V lost 3 bases to trimming and J lost 3 bases, with 19 bases between them. The V gene's germline CDR1 is SGHRS and CDR2 YFSETQ. CDR3 length: 17 amino acids. CDR3 amino acids: CASSSTTSQAHGNTIYF. CDR3 nucleotide sequence: TGCGCCAGCAGCTCCACAACCTCTCAGGCCCATGGAAACACCATATATTTT.

This clonotype was found many times. The J gene is TRBJ1-3, the V gene TRBV12-3 or TRBV12-4; maybe TRBD1 (5 bases). The CDR3 is made up of 14 amino acids. Trimming stripped 7 bases from V and 0 bases from J, with 10 bases between. This CDR3 is CASIMGGSGNTIYF. The DNA for the CDR3 is TGTGCCAGCATCATGGGGGGCTCTGGAAACACCATATATTTT.